One T cell receptor beta chain is described in this entry. The count of this clone is one. Its antigen has not been determined. Per-base quality was not reported, and no clone a single base away is much larger than it. This entry comes from a study of blood T cell repertoires in COVID-19 (TCRdb year 2020). Regarding the research as a whole: Samples covering the acute and convalescent phases of COVID-19 were provided by collaborators in the United States, Italy and Spain. The material from the prospective study consisted of cDNA or gDNA derived from T cells, B-cell-depleted T cells, or PBMCs. Subjects who had been exposed to COVID-19, were actively infected with it, or had recovered from it provided the deeply sampled blood TCRbeta repertoires that made up the dataset. A freely available public database, intended as a resource for researchers studying the immune response to SARS-CoV-2, is where the repertoires were released. Samples came from the ongoing ImmuneRACE study (first 160 participants) plus 1,254 subjects from 6 global collaborators. A de-identified subject ID, COVID-19 status, age in years and sex were almost always included in the sample metadata. Where HLA class I and class II types were available, the types were taken from metadata supplied by the sample provider, not from assay-based typing. The research as a whole found: The amount of clinical and demographic metadata varied by source and participant and was provided uncurated.

The CDR3 spans 13 residues, from the cysteine through the phenylalanine. The read is trimmed to its CDR3 DNA, 39 bases read in frame from base 1. V is cut by 3 bases and J by 3 bases, and the space between the germline ends is 12 bases. CDR1 and CDR2 are drawn from the germline V gene: SQVTM, ANQGSEA. The immunoSEQ Assay, a bias-controlled multiplex PCR, was used to amplify TCRbeta CDR3 regions from genomic DNA. Processing in the source paper ran as follows. The number of nucleated cells in each sample was estimated from the amplification of reference gene primers within the assay. Sequence reads were collapsed and filtered to measure the absolute abundance of every unique TCRbeta CDR3 rearrangement. For each sample, productive Simpson clonality was calculated as the square root of Simpson's diversity index over productive rearrangements. Here the immuneACCESS table is served through TCRdb, limited to in-frame sequences with V and J called. Missing clones are a known gap in these copies; in checked studies unresolved V genes cover under half, and the rest lacks a known reason. That table furnishes V, J and clone size, whereas the DNA furnished D and trimming. The sample table shows a few hundred thousand clones, and approximately 81% are seen once. The ten largest make up 3.6% of the sample.

Whole blood was collected in K2EDTA tubes by collaborating institutions according to the institutions' own protocols. For TCRbeta analysis, collaborators shipped samples in one of three forms: frozen whole blood, isolated PBMCs, or DNA extracted from either of those sample types. The specimen was peripheral blood. The V and J genes are TRBV29-1 and TRBJ2-7, and possibly TRBD1, on 5 matching bases. This clonotype originated in a woman aged 18-30 years with acute or convalescent COVID-19. The bases are TGCAGCGTTGACAGGCAGGGTGGCTACGAGCAGTACTTC. The encoded protein is CSVDRQGGYEQYF.